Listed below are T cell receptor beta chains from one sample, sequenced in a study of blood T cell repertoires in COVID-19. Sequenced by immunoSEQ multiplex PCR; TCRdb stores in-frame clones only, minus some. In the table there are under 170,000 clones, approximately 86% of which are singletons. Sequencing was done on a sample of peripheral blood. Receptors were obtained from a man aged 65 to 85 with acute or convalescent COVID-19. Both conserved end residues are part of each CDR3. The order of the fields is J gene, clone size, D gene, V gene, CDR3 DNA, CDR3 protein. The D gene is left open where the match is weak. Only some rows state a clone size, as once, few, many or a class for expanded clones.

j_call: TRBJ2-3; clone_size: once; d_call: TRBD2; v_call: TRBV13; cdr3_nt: TGTGCCAGCAGCTTATCCCTAGCGGGAGGGCCGAGCACAGATACGCAGTATTTT; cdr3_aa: CASSLSLAGGPSTDTQYF
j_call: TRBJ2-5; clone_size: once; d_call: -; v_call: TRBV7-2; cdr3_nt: TGTGCCAGCAGCGCTGTGTGGCAGGGTAGGGAGACCCAGTACTTC; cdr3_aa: CASSAVWQGRETQYF
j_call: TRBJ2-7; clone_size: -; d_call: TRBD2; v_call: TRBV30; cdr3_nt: TGTGCCTGGAGTTACTCGAGGACTAGCGGGCTCTCCTACGAGCAGTACTTC; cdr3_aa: CAWSYSRTSGLSYEQYF
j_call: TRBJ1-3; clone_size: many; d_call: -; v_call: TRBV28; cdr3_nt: TGTGCCAGCAGTCCACCCGGGACAATTGGAAACACCATATATTTT; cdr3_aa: CASSPPGTIGNTIYF
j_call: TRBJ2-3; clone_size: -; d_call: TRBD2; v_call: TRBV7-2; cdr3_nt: TGTGCCAGCAGCTTGACCGGGACTAGCGGTTTGACTAGCACAGATACGCAGTATTTT; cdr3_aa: CASSLTGTSGLTSTDTQYF
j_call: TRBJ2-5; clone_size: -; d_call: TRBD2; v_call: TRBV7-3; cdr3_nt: TGTGCCAGCAGCTCCCAGGGACTAGCGACAGAGACCCAGTACTTC; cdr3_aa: CASSSQGLATETQYF
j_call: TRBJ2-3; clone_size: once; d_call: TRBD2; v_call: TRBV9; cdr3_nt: TGTGCCAGCAGCCCAGGACTAGCGGGATCCGCCGGCACAGATACGCAGTATTTT; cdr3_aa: CASSPGLAGSAGTDTQYF
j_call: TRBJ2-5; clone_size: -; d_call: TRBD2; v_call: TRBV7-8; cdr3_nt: TGTGCCAGCAGCCCGGCCGGGACTAGCCAAGAGACCCAGTACTTC; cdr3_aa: CASSPAGTSQETQYF
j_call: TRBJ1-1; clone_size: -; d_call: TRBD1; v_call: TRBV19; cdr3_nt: TGTGCCAGTAGCCCGACAGGGGCGAACACTGAAGCTTTCTTT; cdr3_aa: CASSPTGANTEAFF
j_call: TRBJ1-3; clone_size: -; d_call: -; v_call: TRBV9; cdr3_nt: TGTGCCAGCAGCGGGATTTCGACAGGAGGAAACACCATATATTTT; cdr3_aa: CASSGISTGGNTIYF
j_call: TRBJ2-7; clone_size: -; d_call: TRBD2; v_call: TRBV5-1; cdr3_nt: TGCGCCAGCAGCTTGGGGACTAGCGGGAGGGCTAACGAGCAGTACTTC; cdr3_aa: CASSLGTSGRANEQYF
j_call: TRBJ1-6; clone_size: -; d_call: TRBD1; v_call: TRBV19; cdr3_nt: TGTGCCAGTAATATCGGGACAGGGGATCTTGTTGATTCACCCCTCCACTTT; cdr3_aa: CASNIGTGDLVDSPLHF
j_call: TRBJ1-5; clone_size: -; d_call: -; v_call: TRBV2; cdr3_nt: TGTGCCAGCAGACGACAGTGGGGCACCAATCAGCCCCAGCATTTT; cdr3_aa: CASRRQWGTNQPQHF
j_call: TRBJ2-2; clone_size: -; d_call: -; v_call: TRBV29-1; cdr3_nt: TGCAGCGTTGACAGGACAAACACCGGGGAGCTGTTTTTT; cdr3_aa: CSVDRTNTGELFF
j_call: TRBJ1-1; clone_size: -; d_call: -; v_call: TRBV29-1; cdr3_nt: TGCAGCGTGCCAGCCGGCGGGGACACTGAAGCTTTCTTT; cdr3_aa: CSVPAGGDTEAFF
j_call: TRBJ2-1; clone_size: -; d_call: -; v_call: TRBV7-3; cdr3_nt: TGTGCCAGCAGCGCCCGCGAAAGCTCCTACAATGAGCAGTTCTTC; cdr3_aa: CASSARESSYNEQFF
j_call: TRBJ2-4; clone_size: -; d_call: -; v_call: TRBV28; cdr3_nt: TGTGCCAGCAGTTTATTCGTAGCCAAAAACATTCAGTACTTC; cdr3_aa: CASSLFVAKNIQYF
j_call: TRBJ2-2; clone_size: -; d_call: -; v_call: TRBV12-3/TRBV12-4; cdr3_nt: TGTGCCAGCAGTTTCTTCGGGGAGCTGTTTTTT; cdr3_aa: CASSFFGELFF
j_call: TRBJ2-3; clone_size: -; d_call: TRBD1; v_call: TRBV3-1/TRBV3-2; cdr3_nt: TGTGCCAGCAGCCCGGACAGGGGCACAGATACGCAGTATTTT; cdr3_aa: CASSPDRGTDTQYF
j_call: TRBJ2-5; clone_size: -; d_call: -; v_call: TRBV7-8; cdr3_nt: TGTGCCAGCAGCCGGACATACCAAGAGACCCAGTACTTC; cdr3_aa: CASSRTYQETQYF
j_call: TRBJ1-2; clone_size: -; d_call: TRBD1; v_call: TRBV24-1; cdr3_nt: TGTGCCACCAGTGATGCGGACAGGCGCTATGGCTACACCTTC; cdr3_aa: CATSDADRRYGYTF
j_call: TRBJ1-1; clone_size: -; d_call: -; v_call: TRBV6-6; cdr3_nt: TGTGCCAGCAGTTCCCGAGACAGGTTGGCTTTCTTT; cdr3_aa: CASSSRDRLAFF
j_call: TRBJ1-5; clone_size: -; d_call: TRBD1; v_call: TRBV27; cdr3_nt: TGTGCCAGCAGTCCGACGGGGACAGTGAGCAATCAGCCCCAGCATTTT; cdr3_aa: CASSPTGTVSNQPQHF
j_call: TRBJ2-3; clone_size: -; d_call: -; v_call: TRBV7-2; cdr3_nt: TGTGCCAGCAGCCTCTCCACAGATACGCAGTATTTT; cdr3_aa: CASSLSTDTQYF
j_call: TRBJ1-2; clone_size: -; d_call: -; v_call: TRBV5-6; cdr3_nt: TGTGCCAGCAGCTTTCCCGACTCATTAAGGGGCTACACCTTC; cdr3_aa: CASSFPDSLRGYTF
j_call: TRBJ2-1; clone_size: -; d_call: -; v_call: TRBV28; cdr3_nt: TGTGCCAGCAGTTACCGGCCCACAGACAATGAGCAGTTCTTC; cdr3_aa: CASSYRPTDNEQFF
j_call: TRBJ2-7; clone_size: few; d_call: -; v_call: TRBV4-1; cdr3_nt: TGCGCCAGCAGCCAACTCGACAGAGCCTACGAGCAGTACTTC; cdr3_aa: CASSQLDRAYEQYF
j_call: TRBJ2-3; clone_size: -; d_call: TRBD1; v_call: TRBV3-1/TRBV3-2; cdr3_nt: TGTGCCAGCAGCCCCGGACAGGGGGCACCCACAGATACGCAGTATTTT; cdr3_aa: CASSPGQGAPTDTQYF
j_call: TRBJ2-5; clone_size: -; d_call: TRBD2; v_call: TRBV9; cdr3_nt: TGTGCCAGCAGCGCGAGCGGGAGGGCCGTTGAGACCCAGTACTTC; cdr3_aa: CASSASGRAVETQYF
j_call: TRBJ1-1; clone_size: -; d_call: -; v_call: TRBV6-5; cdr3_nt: TGTGCCAGCACTCCCCAGTGGGGGGGACTTGTTTTCTTT; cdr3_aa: CASTPQWGGLVFF
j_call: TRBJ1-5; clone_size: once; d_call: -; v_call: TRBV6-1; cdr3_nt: TGTGCCAGCAGTGAAAGGGGGGGCCAGCAGCCCCAGCATTTT; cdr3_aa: CASSERGGQQPQHF
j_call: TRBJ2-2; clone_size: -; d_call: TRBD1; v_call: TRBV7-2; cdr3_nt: TGTGCCAGCAGCTTCTCCGGGACAGAGTTTGGCGGGGAGCTGTTTTTT; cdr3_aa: CASSFSGTEFGGELFF
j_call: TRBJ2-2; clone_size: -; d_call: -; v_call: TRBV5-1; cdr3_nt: TGCGCCAGCAGCAGGGGACAAAACACCGGGGAGCTGTTTTTT; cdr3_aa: CASSRGQNTGELFF